Listed below are T cell receptor beta chains from one sample, sequenced in a study of blood T cell repertoires in COVID-19. Produced via immunoSEQ multiplex PCR; TCRdb's table is partial and in-frame only. The repertoire holds tens of thousands of clones, with roughly 91% as singletons. The material sequenced was peripheral blood. These receptors came from a woman of 80 years or more with active COVID-19. Each CDR3 is given with its conserved first and last residue. A D gene is named only where the DNA matches it firmly. A clone size is listed for some rows: how often the clone was seen (once, few, many), or a class if it is expanded.

cdr3_aa cdr3_nt v_call d_call clone_size j_call
CATSSQGNGETQYF TGTGCCACCAGTTCACAGGGGAACGGAGAGACCCAGTACTTC TRBV24-1 TRBD1 - TRBJ2-5
CASSFGTGKTNEQFF TGTGCCAGCAGCTTTGGGACAGGGAAGACGAATGAGCAGTTCTTC TRBV11-2 TRBD1 - TRBJ2-1
CASSQEGSGRPTDTQYF TGCGCCAGCAGCCAAGAGGGGAGCGGGAGGCCCACAGATACGCAGTATTTT TRBV4-3 TRBD2 - TRBJ2-3
CASSTSRLAGYGSYNEQFF TGTGCCAGTAGTACGTCTCGACTAGCGGGTTATGGCTCCTACAATGAGCAGTTCTTC TRBV19 TRBD2 - TRBJ2-1
CASSVGTGGERNEKLFF TGTGCCAGCAGCGTCGGGACAGGGGGCGAGCGGAATGAAAAACTGTTTTTT TRBV9 TRBD1 - TRBJ1-4
CASSAPGLAGSWEQFF TGTGCCAGCAGCGCTCCGGGACTAGCGGGATCATGGGAGCAGTTCTTC TRBV9 TRBD2 - TRBJ2-1
CASSSTSGGTDTQYF TGTGCCAGCTCATCGACTAGCGGGGGCACAGATACGCAGTATTTT TRBV18 TRBD2 once TRBJ2-3
CASSLLGGDSPLHF TGTGCCAGCAGCTTGCTAGGGGGGGATTCACCCCTCCACTTT TRBV7-9 - - TRBJ1-6
CASSYSWEGRNNEQFF TGTGCCAGCAGTTATAGCTGGGAGGGCCGAAACAATGAGCAGTTCTTC TRBV6-6 TRBD2 - TRBJ2-1
CASSVEDRINEQFF TGTGCCAGCAGCGTAGAGGACAGGATAAATGAGCAGTTCTTC TRBV9 TRBD1 - TRBJ2-1
CASSPQTGGDTEAFF TGTGCCAGCAGTCCCCAGACAGGGGGGGACACTGAAGCTTTCTTT TRBV28 TRBD1 - TRBJ1-1
CATTSREDTQYF TGTGCCACCACTTCGAGGGAAGATACGCAGTATTTT TRBV28 - few TRBJ2-3
CASSLSYRGQGGELFF TGTGCCAGCAGTTTATCGTACAGGGGGCAGGGCGGGGAGCTGTTTTTT TRBV27 TRBD1 - TRBJ2-2
CSARGTSGSNNEQFF TGCAGCGCCCGGGGCACTAGCGGGAGTAACAATGAGCAGTTCTTC TRBV29-1 TRBD2 - TRBJ2-1
CASRSMSASGRINEQFF TGTGCCAGCAGGTCGATGTCGGCTAGCGGGAGAATCAATGAGCAGTTCTTC TRBV7-9 TRBD2 - TRBJ2-1
CASKYPGGTTEAFF TGTGCCAGCAAATATCCAGGGGGCACCACTGAAGCTTTCTTT TRBV19 TRBD1 - TRBJ1-1
CAWSGQAAYEQYF TGTGCCTGGAGTGGACAAGCGGCCTACGAGCAGTACTTC TRBV30 - - TRBJ2-7
CASSERRPDSYGYTF TGTGCCAGCAGCGAACGCCGGCCGGACAGCTATGGCTACACCTTC TRBV2 - - TRBJ1-2
CATNNGLAEGETQYF TGTGCCACTAACAATGGGCTAGCGGAGGGAGAGACCCAGTACTTC TRBV11-2 TRBD2 - TRBJ2-5
CASSWTGLGSYEQYF TGCGCCAGCAGCTGGACAGGGCTGGGGTCCTACGAGCAGTACTTC TRBV5-1 TRBD1 - TRBJ2-7
CASSWKTGLTDTQYF TGCGCCAGCAGCTGGAAGACAGGGCTGACAGATACGCAGTATTTT TRBV5-1 TRBD1 once TRBJ2-3
CASSQETDVGTQYF TGTGCCAGCAGCCAAGAAACCGATGTCGGGACGCAGTATTTT TRBV4-2 - - TRBJ2-3
CASSPFPDQPQHF TGTGCCAGCAGCCCCTTCCCAGATCAGCCCCAGCATTTT TRBV9 - - TRBJ1-5
CASSYGGETQYF TGTGCCAGCAGTTACGGAGGAGAGACCCAGTACTTC TRBV6-2/TRBV6-3 - - TRBJ2-5
CASSPWAHNEQFF TGTGCCAGCAGCCCATGGGCCCATAATGAGCAGTTCTTC TRBV7-2 - - TRBJ2-1
CASRVAGVSTDTQYF TGTGCCAGCAGGGTAGCGGGAGTAAGCACAGATACGCAGTATTTT TRBV2 TRBD2 - TRBJ2-3
CASSELRNQPQHF TGTGCCAGCAGTGAGCTGAGGAATCAGCCCCAGCATTTT TRBV2 - - TRBJ1-5
CASKTANTGELFF TGTGCCAGCAAAACAGCCAACACCGGGGAGCTGTTTTTT TRBV6-5 - - TRBJ2-2
CASLEQGNEQFF TGTGCCAGCTTAGAACAGGGGAATGAGCAGTTCTTC TRBV18 TRBD1 - TRBJ2-1
CASSPGVGGYGETQYF TGTGCCAGCAGCCCCGGGGTTGGGGGCTACGGGGAGACCCAGTACTTC TRBV9 - - TRBJ2-5
CASSSPLRQGNTGELFF TGTGCCAGCAGCTCGCCCTTACGACAGGGGAACACCGGGGAGCTGTTTTTT TRBV11-3 TRBD1 - TRBJ2-2
CASSPPRGSSKETQYF TGTGCCAGCAGCCCCCCGCGCGGGAGTTCTAAAGAGACCCAGTACTTC TRBV7-9 TRBD2 - TRBJ2-5
CASWTGGPYEQYF TGTGCCAGCTGGACAGGGGGCCCCTACGAGCAGTACTTC TRBV6-5 TRBD1 - TRBJ2-7
CASSPTLEAEQYF TGTGCCAGCAGTCCCACCCTTGAAGCGGAGCAGTACTTC TRBV28 - once TRBJ2-7
CASSEVRRDTEAFF TGTGCCAGCAGCGAGGTTCGGCGGGACACTGAAGCTTTCTTT TRBV5-6 - few TRBJ1-1
CASSPGTSAYNEQFF TGTGCCAGCAGTCCCGGGACTAGCGCCTACAATGAGCAGTTCTTC TRBV27 TRBD2 - TRBJ2-1
CAISELAGGRTDTQYF TGTGCCATCAGTGAACTCGCGGGAGGACGGACAGATACGCAGTATTTT TRBV10-3 TRBD2 - TRBJ2-3
CASSTDRSSTDTQYF TGTGCCAGCAGCACAGACAGGTCTAGCACAGATACGCAGTATTTT TRBV13 - - TRBJ2-3
CASSLWAGEGTGELFF TGTGCCAGCAGCTTATGGGCGGGAGAGGGGACCGGGGAGCTGTTTTTT TRBV7-8 TRBD2 - TRBJ2-2
CASSLVTGEQFF TGTGCCAGCAGCTTGGTGACAGGGGAGCAGTTCTTC TRBV5-4 TRBD1 - TRBJ2-1
CASSIGRSIEAFF TGTGCCAGTAGTATAGGCCGCAGTATTGAAGCTTTCTTT TRBV19 - few TRBJ1-1